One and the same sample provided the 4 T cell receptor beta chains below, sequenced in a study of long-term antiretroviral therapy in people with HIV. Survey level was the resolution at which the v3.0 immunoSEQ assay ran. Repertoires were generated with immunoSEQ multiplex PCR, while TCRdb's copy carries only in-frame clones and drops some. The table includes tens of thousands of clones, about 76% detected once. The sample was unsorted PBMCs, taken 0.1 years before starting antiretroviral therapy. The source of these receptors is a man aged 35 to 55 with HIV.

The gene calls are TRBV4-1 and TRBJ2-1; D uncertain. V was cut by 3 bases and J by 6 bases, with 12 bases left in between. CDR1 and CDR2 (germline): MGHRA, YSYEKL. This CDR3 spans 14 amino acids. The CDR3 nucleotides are TGCGCCAGCAGCCAGGGCGTCCAATCCAATGAGCAGTTCTTC. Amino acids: CASSQGVQSNEQFF.

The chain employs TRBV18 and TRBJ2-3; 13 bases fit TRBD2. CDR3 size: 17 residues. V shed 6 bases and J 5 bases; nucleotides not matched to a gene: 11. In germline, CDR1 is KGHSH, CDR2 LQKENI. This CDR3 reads CASSRLLAGGRGDTQYF. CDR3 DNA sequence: TGTGCCAGCTCGCGTTTACTAGCGGGGGGGCGAGGAGATACGCAGTATTTT. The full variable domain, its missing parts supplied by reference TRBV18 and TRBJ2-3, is NAGVMQNPRHLVRRRGQEARLRCSPMKGHSHVYWYRQLPEEGLKFMVYLQKENIIDESGMPKERFSAEFPKEGPSILRIQQVVRGDSAAYFCASSRLLAGGRGDTQYFGPGTRLTVL.

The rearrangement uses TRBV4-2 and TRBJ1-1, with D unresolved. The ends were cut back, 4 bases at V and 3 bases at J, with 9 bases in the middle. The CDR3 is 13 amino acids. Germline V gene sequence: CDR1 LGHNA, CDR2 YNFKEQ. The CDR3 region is CASSRKVDTEAFF. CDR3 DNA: TGTGCCAGCAGCCGGAAAGTTGACACTGAAGCTTTCTTT.

The CDR3 spells CASSYKGQLWGYTF. Here the CDR3 DNA reads TGTGCCAGCAGTTACAAGGGGCAGCTCTGGGGCTACACCTTC. The chain combines TRBV6-5 with TRBJ1-2; TRBD1 might be the D (5 bases). CDR3 size: 14 residues. Germline CDR1 MNHEY, CDR2 SVGAGI. V was pared by 2 bases and J by 8 bases, with 15 bases between.